The 31 T cell receptor beta chains reported below all come from one sample, sequenced in a study of CD8+ T cells in alopecia areata. Isolated RNA was reverse transcribed into cDNA used as the sequencing template. The assay was immunoSEQ multiplex PCR, and TCRdb's table has in-frame clones only and misses some. The table lists 150,000 or so clones, roughly 50% of them singletons. The specimen was CD4+ T cells sorted from blood. Receptors were obtained from a human donor with alopecia areata.

The V gene is TRBV11-1, the J gene TRBJ2-7; D unclear. The CDR3 totals 17 residues. CDR1 SGHAT and CDR2 FQDESV come from the germline V gene (reference sequence). Trimming took 1 base from V and 0 from J, leaving 16 bases between them. CDR3 in amino acids: CASSLGSHSQASYEQYF. CDR3 DNA sequence: TGTGCCAGCAGCTTAGGGTCCCATTCGCAAGCCTCCTACGAGCAGTACTTC.

The sample holds a few counts of this clone. This rearrangement joins TRBV7-9 to TRBJ1-1; D is ambiguous. The V gene's germline CDR1 is SEHNR and CDR2 FQNEAQ (reference sequence). The CDR3 length is 10 residues. With 1 base removed from V and 10 bases from J, the gap between germline ends came to 4 bases. DNA of the CDR3: TGTGCCAGCAGCTTAGTGGGAGCTTTCTTT. As protein: CASSLVGAFF.

A few counts support this clone. The chain joins TRBV7-3 to TRBJ2-1, with 9 bases that match TRBD1. J lost 15 bases, V lost 4 bases, and 7 bases had no gene match. This CDR3 is 12 amino acids long. CDR1 is SGHTA and CDR2 is FQGTGA in the germline V gene. The CDR3 spells CASSSGTGLAFF. CDR3 coding DNA: TGTGCCAGCAGCTCCGGGACAGGGCTCGCGTTCTTC.

Only a few counts were recorded for this clone. V is TRBV27 and J is TRBJ1-1; D might be TRBD1 (5 bases). Germline V gene lookup returns CDR1 MNHEY and CDR2 SMNVEV (reference sequence). The CDR3 spans 16 residues. V shed 0 bases and J shed 2 bases, with 13 bases lying between them. The CDR3 bases are TGTGCCAGCAGTTTATCCCGGACACCCATCAACACTGAAGCTTTCTTT. The encoded protein is CASSLSRTPINTEAFF.

The chain recombines TRBV29-1 with TRBJ1-4; no reliable D call. The CDR3 is 12 residues long. V shed 4 bases and J shed 4 bases, with 7 bases lying between them. Germline CDR1 SQVTM, CDR2 ANQGSEA. The CDR3 DNA follows: TGCAGCGTTGGACACGGTAATGAAAAACTGTTTTTT. It codes for CSVGHGNEKLFF.

In this sample, this clone is medium-sized. The chain couples TRBV7-3 to TRBJ2-1; perhaps TRBD2 as D (5 bases). CDR3 length equals 14 residues. V lost 5 bases to trimming and J lost 9 bases, with 17 bases between them. CDR1 is SGHTA and CDR2 is FQGTGA in the germline V gene. In nucleotides, the CDR3 is TGTGCCAGCAGCCCAGCCGGGAACTCGGGTGAGCAGTTCTTC. Its translation: CASSPAGNSGEQFF.

On this clone: Other DNA variants within this sample encode the same CDR3. The rearrangement joins TRBV7-9 to TRBJ2-7; D is ambiguous. The CDR3 is 12 residues long. Looked up from germline, CDR1 is SEHNR and CDR2 is FQNEAQ (reference sequence). The V end was cut by 4 bases, the J end by 0 bases, with 4 bases between. The chain's CDR3 is CASSSSSYEQYF. CDR3 DNA sequence: TGTGCCAGCAGCTCGAGCTCCTACGAGCAGTACTTC. Combining the CDR3 with reference TRBV7-9 and TRBJ2-7 gives the whole variable domain DTGVSQNPRHKITKRGQNVTFRCDPISEHNRLYWYRQTLGQGPEFLTYFQNEAQLEKSRLLSDRFSAERPKGSFSTLEIQRTEQGDSAMYLCASSSSSYEQYFGPGTRLTVT.

V usage is TRBV5-1 and J usage is TRBJ2-1; D is undetermined. Per the germline V gene, CDR1 is SGHRS and CDR2 is YFSETQ. V dropped 10 bases and J dropped 8 bases, with 13 bases sitting between them. The CDR3 covers 11 residues. As DNA, the CDR3 is TGCGCCTGCACCGGTGGCGATGAGCAGTTCTTC. This translates into CACTGGDEQFF.

The chain is built from TRBV29-1 and TRBJ2-7; no reliable D call. Trimming cost V 7 bases and J 0 bases, with 7 bases left between them. The CDR3 totals 11 residues. Germline loops: CDR1 SQVTM, CDR2 ANQGSEA. Here the CDR3 DNA reads TGCAGCGCCACGAGCTCCTACGAGCAGTACTTC. Translation: CSATSSYEQYF.

This clone was found a few times. CDR3 protein: CASSFVGELFF. CDR3 bases: TGTGCCAGCAGCTTTGTCGGGGAGCTGTTTTTT. This chain joins TRBV7-2 and TRBJ2-2; D not certain. The CDR3 length is 11 residues. V shed 3 bases and J shed 7 bases, with 3 bases lying between them. Germline CDR1 SGHTA, CDR2 FQGNSA.

This chain joins TRBV20-1 and TRBJ1-2; D perhaps matches TRBD1 (6 bases). The CDR3 has 10 amino acids. Deletions cut 6 bases from V and 10 bases from J, with 12 bases between. In germline, CDR1 is DFQATT, CDR2 SNEGSKA (reference sequence). The CDR3 DNA reads TGCAGTGCGCATACAGGGTTCTACACCTTC. This encodes CSAHTGFYTF.

The CDR3: CASSNGRIQYF. CDR3 in DNA: TGTGCCTCCTCCAACGGGAGAATTCAGTACTTC. V and J are TRBV25-1 and TRBJ2-4, with D possibly TRBD2 on 6 matching bases. Trimming stripped 11 bases from V and 10 bases from J, with 15 bases between. The CDR3 has 11 amino acids. Germline loops: CDR1 MGHDK, CDR2 SYGVNS.

V and J are TRBV7-6 and TRBJ2-5, with no clear D. Germline loops: CDR1 SGHVS, CDR2 FNYEAQ. Trimming left V 6 bases short and J 2 bases short, with 10 bases between. CDR3 size: 13 residues. The CDR3, as DNA: TGTGCCAGCAGTTCCGGGCAACAAGAGACCCAGTACTTC. Translating it yields CASSSGQQETQYF.

V is TRBV5-1 and J is TRBJ2-1; D is ambiguous. Germline V gene data show CDR1 as SGHRS and CDR2 as YFSETQ. CDR3 length equals 14 residues. Trimming removed 0 bases from V and 6 bases from J, with 10 bases in between. The CDR3 DNA sequence: TGCGCCAGCAGCTTGGGAGGTTCCCCCAATGAGCAGTTCTTC. Translation gives CASSLGGSPNEQFF.

This rearrangement joins TRBV29-1 to TRBJ2-7; 10 nucleotides agree with TRBD1. V lost 6 bases and J lost 6; bases outside the gene matches: 2. This CDR3 is 11 amino acids long. Germline loops: CDR1 SQVTM, CDR2 ANQGSEA. In DNA form, the CDR3 reads TGCAGCGTCGGACAGGGGGTCGAGCAGTACTTC. Translation gives CSVGQGVEQYF.

The CDR3 spells CASSLGNSPLHF. CDR3 DNA: TGCGCCAGCAGCCTGGGTAATTCACCCCTCCACTTT. The gene calls are TRBV10-1 and TRBJ1-6; no clear D. CDR3 size: 12 residues. V lost 6 bases, J lost 6 bases, and 6 bases lay in between. Germline-derived CDR1 and CDR2 are WNHNN and SYGVQD (reference sequence).

This chain links TRBV5-1 with TRBJ2-7, with D unclear. Germline assignment: CDR1 SGHRS and CDR2 YFSETQ. The CDR3 runs to 14 residues. Trimming removed 6 bases at V and 1 base at J, with 14 bases between. The CDR3 DNA reads as TGCGCCAGCAAGCCGGAGTTTATGTCCTACGAGCAGTACTTC. Residues: CASKPEFMSYEQYF.

This clone occurred a few times. The chain employs TRBV7-3 and TRBJ2-3; 10 bases agree with TRBD2. Germline V lookup: CDR1 SGHTA, CDR2 FQGTGA. The CDR3 runs to 13 residues. J was trimmed by 4 bases and V by 8 bases; bases with no gene match: 3. The CDR3 DNA reads as TGTGCCAGCCGAGCGGGGGGGGCAGATACGCAGTATTTT. It is translated as CASRAGGADTQYF.

The rearrangement joins TRBV18 to TRBJ2-5, with 8 bases that match TRBD1. The CDR3 covers 14 residues. Germline loops: CDR1 KGHSH, CDR2 LQKENI. J was trimmed by 5 bases and V by 3 bases; bases with no gene match: 5. CDR3 amino acids: CASSPTRTGETQYF. CDR3 in DNA: TGTGCCAGCTCACCTACGCGGACAGGGGAGACCCAGTACTTC.

The V and J genes are TRBV2 and TRBJ2-5, with D perhaps assigned TRBD1 or TRBD2 (5 bases each). The germline V gene encodes CDR1 SNHLY and CDR2 FYNNEI. The CDR3 sequence is 14 residues long. The V end lost 6 bases, the J end lost 4 bases, and 15 bases lay between the germline ends. For the CDR3, the DNA is TGTGCCAGCAGCGAGACGGGACCCCGAGAGACCCAGTACTTC. This gives the protein CASSETGPRETQYF.

J is TRBJ1-5 and V is TRBV27; D remains ambiguous. This CDR3 has 13 residues. V was cut by 5 bases and J by 6 bases, with 11 bases left in between. Germline V gene data show CDR1 as MNHEY and CDR2 as SMNVEV (reference sequence). This CDR3 is CASSLFRTQPQHF. CDR3 sequence (DNA): TGTGCCAGCAGTCTTTTCAGGACTCAGCCCCAGCATTTT.

This rearrangement joins TRBV30 to TRBJ2-7, with 9 bases fitting TRBD2. CDR1 is GTSNPN, CDR2 SVGIG, per germline (reference sequence). With V trimmed by 0 bases and J by 5 bases, 23 bases remained unmatched. The CDR3 runs to 20 residues. CDR3 in DNA: TGTGCCTGGAGTGTGGATGGTAACCTAGCGGGAACCGGTGGTATTCACGAGCAGTACTTC. Translated, it gives CAWSVDGNLAGTGGIHEQYF.

The rearrangement uses TRBV29-1 and TRBJ2-1; possibly TRBD1 for D (6 bases). Germline values: CDR1 SQVTM, CDR2 ANQGSEA. V lost 6 bases and J 5 bases, leaving 11 bases between the germline ends. The CDR3 has 12 residues. The CDR3 spells CSVRTANNEQFF. CDR3 DNA: TGCAGCGTCAGGACAGCAAACAATGAGCAGTTCTTC.

The V call is TRBV5-1, the J call TRBJ1-1; the D gene is possibly TRBD1 (5 bases). V was pared by 4 bases and J by 1 base, with 14 bases between. This CDR3 is built from 15 residues. CDR1 and CDR2 (germline): SGHRS, YFSETQ. The DNA for the CDR3 is TGCGCCAGCAGCCCCTTTGATGGGGCGAACACTGAAGCTTTCTTT. It translates to CASSPFDGANTEAFF.

In its sample, this clone was seen a few times. This chain links TRBV29-1 with TRBJ1-2; tentative D call: TRBD1 (5 bases). V was trimmed by 3 bases and J by 4 bases, leaving 12 bases between them. CDR1 is SQVTM and CDR2 is ANQGSEA in the germline V gene. The CDR3 spans 13 residues. The CDR3 sequence: CSVDGEGTYGYTF. As DNA, the CDR3 is TGCAGCGTTGACGGGGAGGGGACCTATGGCTACACCTTC.

The chain combines TRBV2 with TRBJ2-7; TRBD2 matches at 8 bases. The V and J ends lost 6 bases and 5 bases, in that order; junction bases with no gene match: 3. This CDR3 has 12 amino acids. Germline CDR1 SNHLY, CDR2 FYNNEI. The chain's CDR3 is CASSAGGHEQYF. CDR3 nucleotide sequence: TGTGCCAGCAGCGCGGGGGGCCACGAGCAGTACTTC. The full variable domain, with the rest looked up from reference TRBV2 and TRBJ2-7, is EPEVTQTPSHQVTQMGQEVILRCVPISNHLYFYWYRQILGQKVEFLVSFYNNEISEKSEIFDDQFSVERPDGSNFTLKIRSTKLEDSAMYFCASSAGGHEQYFGPGTRLTVT.

V gene TRBV28 combines with J gene TRBJ2-7, with 10 bases matching TRBD1. CDR3 length: 12 residues. J gave up 5 bases and V 10 bases, and 5 bases lay outside the gene matches. CDR1 and CDR2 (germline): MDHEN, SYDVKM. The DNA for the CDR3 is TGTGCCATCCTGGGACAGGGGCACGAGCAGTACTTC. The encoded protein is CAILGQGHEQYF.

The rearrangement links TRBV5-1 to TRBJ2-3, with TRBD2 matching 9 bases. The J segment lost 3 bases and the V segment lost 4 bases, leaving 9 bases of the junction unmatched. There are 16 residues in the CDR3. Germline V gene data show CDR1 as SGHRS and CDR2 as YFSETQ. The CDR3, as DNA: TGCGCCAGCAGCATGGCGGGAGGGCCAAGGACAGATACGCAGTATTTT. It encodes CASSMAGGPRTDTQYF.

The chain combines TRBV29-1 with TRBJ2-3; unclear D gene. Looked up from germline, CDR1 is SQVTM and CDR2 is ANQGSEA. This CDR3 contains 12 residues. V lost 7 bases to trimming and J lost 1 base, with 9 bases between them. CDR3 amino acids: CSADPGTDTQYF. CDR3 DNA: TGCAGCGCGGACCCCGGCACAGATACGCAGTATTTT.

This sequence joins TRBV7-2 and TRBJ1-5, with D uncertain. Looked up from germline, CDR1 is SGHTA and CDR2 is FQGNSA. Trimming shortened V by 3 bases and J by 6 bases, and 9 bases separated the two germline ends. CDR3 length: 13 amino acids. DNA for the CDR3: TGTGCCAGCAGCTTTATTTTGGGTCAGCCCCAGCATTTT. Protein sequence: CASSFILGQPQHF.

The rearrangement uses TRBV29-1 and TRBJ1-1; TRBD1 agrees at 8 bases. The V and J ends lost 4 bases and 3 bases, in that order; junction bases with no gene match: 7. The CDR3 sequence is 14 residues long. Germline lookup yields CDR1 SQVTM and CDR2 ANQGSEA. The CDR3 coding sequence is TGCAGCGTTGTTAGACAGGGGATGGACACTGAAGCTTTCTTT. Encoded protein: CSVVRQGMDTEAFF.